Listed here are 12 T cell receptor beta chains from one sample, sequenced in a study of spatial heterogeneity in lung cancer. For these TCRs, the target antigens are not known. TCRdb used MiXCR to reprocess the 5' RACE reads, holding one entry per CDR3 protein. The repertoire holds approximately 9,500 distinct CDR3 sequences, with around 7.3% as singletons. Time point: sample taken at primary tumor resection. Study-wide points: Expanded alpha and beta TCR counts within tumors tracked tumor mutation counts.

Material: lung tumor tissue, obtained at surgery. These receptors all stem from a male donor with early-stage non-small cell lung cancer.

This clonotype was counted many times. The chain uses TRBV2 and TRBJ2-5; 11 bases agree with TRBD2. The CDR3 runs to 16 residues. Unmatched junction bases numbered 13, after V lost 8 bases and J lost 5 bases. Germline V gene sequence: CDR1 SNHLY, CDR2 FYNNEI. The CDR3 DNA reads TGTGCCAGCCACGGGTCTAGCGGGGGGTATCGCGAGACCCAGTACTTC. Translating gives CASHGSSGGYRETQYF.

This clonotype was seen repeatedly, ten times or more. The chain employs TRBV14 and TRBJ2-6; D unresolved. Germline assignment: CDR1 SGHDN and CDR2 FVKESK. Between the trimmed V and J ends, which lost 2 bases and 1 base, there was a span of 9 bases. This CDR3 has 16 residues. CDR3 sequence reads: CASSQRRVSGANVLTF. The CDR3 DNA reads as TGTGCCAGCAGCCAAAGGCGAGTATCTGGGGCCAACGTCCTGACTTTC.

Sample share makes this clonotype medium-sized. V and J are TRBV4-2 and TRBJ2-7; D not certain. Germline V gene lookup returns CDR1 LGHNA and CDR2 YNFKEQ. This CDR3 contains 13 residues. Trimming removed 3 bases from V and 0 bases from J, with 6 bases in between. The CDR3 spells CASSQGSSYEQYF. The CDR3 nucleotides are TGTGCCAGCAGCCAGGGGTCCTCCTACGAGCAGTACTTC.

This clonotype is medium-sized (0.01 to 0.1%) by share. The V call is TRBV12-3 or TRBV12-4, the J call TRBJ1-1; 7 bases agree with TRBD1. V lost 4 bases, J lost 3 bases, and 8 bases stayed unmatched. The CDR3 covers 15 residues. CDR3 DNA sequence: TGTGCCAGCAGTTATTTACAGGGGTACGACACTGAAGCTTTCTTT. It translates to CASSYLQGYDTEAFF.

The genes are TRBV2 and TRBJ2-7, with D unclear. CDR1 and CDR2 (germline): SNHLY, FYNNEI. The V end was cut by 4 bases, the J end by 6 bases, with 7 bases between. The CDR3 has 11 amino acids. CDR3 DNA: TGTGCCAGCAGTGTTTGGGGCGAGCAGTACTTC. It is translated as CASSVWGEQYF.

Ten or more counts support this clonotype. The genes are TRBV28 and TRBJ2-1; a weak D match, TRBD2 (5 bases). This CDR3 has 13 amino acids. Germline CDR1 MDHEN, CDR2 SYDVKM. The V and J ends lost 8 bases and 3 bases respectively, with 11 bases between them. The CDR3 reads CASGLALYNEQFF. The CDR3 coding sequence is TGTGCCAGCGGGCTAGCCCTCTACAATGAGCAGTTCTTC.

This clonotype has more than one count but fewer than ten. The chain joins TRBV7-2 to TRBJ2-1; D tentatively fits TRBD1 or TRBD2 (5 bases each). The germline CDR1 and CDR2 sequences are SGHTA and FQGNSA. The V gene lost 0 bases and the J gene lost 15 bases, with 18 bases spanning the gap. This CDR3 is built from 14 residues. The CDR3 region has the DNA TGTGCCAGCAGCTTAGCCGGGGCGAGCGGTTATTGGTTCTTC. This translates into CASSLAGASGYWFF. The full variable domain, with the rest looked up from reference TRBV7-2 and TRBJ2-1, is GAGVSQSPSNKVTEKGKDVELRCDPISGHTALYWYRQSLGQGLEFLIYFQGNSAPDKSGLPSDRFSAERTGGSVSTLTIQRTQQEDSAVYLCASSLAGASGYWFFGPGTRLTVL.

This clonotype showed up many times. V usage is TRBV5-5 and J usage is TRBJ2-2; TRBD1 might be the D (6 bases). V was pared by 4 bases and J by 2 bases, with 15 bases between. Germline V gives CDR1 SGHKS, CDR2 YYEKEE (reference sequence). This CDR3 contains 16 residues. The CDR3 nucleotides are TGTGCCAGCAGCCCGGGCAGGGGAACAAACACCGGGGAGCTGTTTTTT. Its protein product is CASSPGRGTNTGELFF.

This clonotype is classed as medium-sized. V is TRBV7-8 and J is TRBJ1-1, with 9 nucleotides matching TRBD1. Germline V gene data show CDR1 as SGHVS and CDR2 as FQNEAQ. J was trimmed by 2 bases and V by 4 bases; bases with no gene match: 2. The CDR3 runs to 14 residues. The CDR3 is CASSWDRVNTEAFF. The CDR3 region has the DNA TGTGCCAGCAGCTGGGACAGGGTAAACACTGAAGCTTTCTTT.

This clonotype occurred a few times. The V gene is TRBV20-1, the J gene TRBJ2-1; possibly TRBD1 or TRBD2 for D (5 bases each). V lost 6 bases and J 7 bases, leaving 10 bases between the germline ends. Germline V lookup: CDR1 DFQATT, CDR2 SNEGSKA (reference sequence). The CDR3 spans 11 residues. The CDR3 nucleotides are TGCAGTGCCCGAGGGGTTAATGAGCAGTTCTTC. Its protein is CSARGVNEQFF.

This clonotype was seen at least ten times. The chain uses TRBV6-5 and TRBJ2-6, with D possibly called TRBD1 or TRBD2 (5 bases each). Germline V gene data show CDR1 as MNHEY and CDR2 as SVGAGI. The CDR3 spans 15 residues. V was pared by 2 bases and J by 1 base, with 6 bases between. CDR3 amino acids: CASSYGGSGANVLTF. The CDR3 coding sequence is TGTGCCAGCAGTTACGGGGGTTCTGGGGCCAACGTCCTGACTTTC.

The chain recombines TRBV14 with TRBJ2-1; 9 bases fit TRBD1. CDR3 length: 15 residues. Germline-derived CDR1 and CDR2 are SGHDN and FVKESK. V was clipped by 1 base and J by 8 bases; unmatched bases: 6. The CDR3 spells CASSQALGQGHEQFF. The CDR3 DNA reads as TGTGCCAGCAGCCAAGCTTTGGGACAGGGACATGAGCAGTTCTTC.